The sequence of this TCR beta chain was determined in a study of blood T cell repertoires in COVID-19. The overall study: The study drew acute and convalescent COVID-19 samples from the United States, Italy and Spain. From T cells, B-cell-depleted T cells, or PBMCs came the material, which was cDNA or gDNA.

Trimming took 7 bases from V and 3 from J, leaving 11 bases between them. The CDR3 has 13 residues. Germline lookup yields CDR1 SGHRS and CDR2 YFSETQ. Authors' methods: Using reference gene primer amplification, nucleated cell counts were estimated. The protocol was immunoSEQ multiplex PCR, while the TCRdb copy is restricted to in-frame clones and leaves out a portion. The V and J calls and the clone size are those of that table, but D and trimming were determined from the DNA. The table has some 250,000 clones, roughly four fifths seen once. This TCR was sampled from a woman aged 60-75 years with active or convalescent COVID-19. The source material was peripheral blood. The chain carries TRBV5-1 and TRBJ2-4, with D possibly matching TRBD2 (7 bases). CDR3 coding DNA: TGCGCCAGCTTAGGGGGGGACAAAAACATTCAGTACTTC. This sequence encodes CASLGGDKNIQYF. Full variable domain (rest looked up from reference TRBV5-1 and TRBJ2-4): KAGVTQTPRYLIKTRGQQVTLSCSPISGHRSVSWYQQTPGQGLQFLFEYFSETQRNKGNFPGRFSGRQFSNSRSEMNVSTLELGDSALYLCASLGGDKNIQYFGAGTRLSVL.